Below, 23 T cell receptor beta chains from the same sample are listed, as sequenced in a study of lymphopenia after photon versus proton radiotherapy. TCRdb keeps only in-frame clones here, not all; method: immunoSEQ multiplex PCR. Here the sample spans more than 30,000 clones, more than 70% being singletons. This specimen consisted of peripheral blood, obtained from a patient treated with photon-based radiotherapy. The source is a man aged 50 to 60 with gastric cancer.

J is TRBJ2-7 and V is TRBV4-3, with 7 bases that match TRBD1. Germline assignment: CDR1 LGHNA and CDR2 YSLEER. The CDR3 is 14 amino acids. V was clipped by 1 base and J by 7 bases; unmatched bases: 7. This CDR3 reads CASSQGSTGMEQYF. The CDR3 DNA reads as TGCGCCAGCAGCCAAGGGTCGACAGGGATGGAGCAGTACTTC.

The CDR3 spells CASSSTGTSGKNEQFF. CDR3 bases: TGTGCCAGCAGCTCTACCGGGACTAGCGGGAAGAATGAGCAGTTCTTC. The chain recombines TRBV5-4 with TRBJ2-1, with 13 bases matching TRBD2. The CDR3 spans 16 residues. The V segment lost 3 bases and the J segment 7 bases; nucleotides outside the gene matches: 7. Germline V gives CDR1 SGHNT, CDR2 YYREEE (reference sequence).

The chain couples TRBV28 to TRBJ1-1, with TRBD1 matching 7 bases. The CDR3 extends over 17 amino acids. Germline V gene lookup returns CDR1 MDHEN and CDR2 SYDVKM. V was clipped by 3 bases and J by 1 base; unmatched bases: 11. The CDR3 sequence is CASSLVGGLIRNTEAFF. For the CDR3, the DNA is TGTGCCAGCAGTTTGGTAGGGGGCCTAATCCGGAACACTGAAGCTTTCTTT.

This clone has a single count. This sequence joins TRBV12-5 and TRBJ2-3, with 10 bases that match TRBD1. J was trimmed by 5 bases and V by 7 bases; bases with no gene match: 6. The CDR3 is made up of 14 amino acids. Germline CDR1 and CDR2: LGHNT and FRNRAP. This chain's CDR3 is CASAGQGGRDTQYF. The CDR3 DNA reads TGTGCTAGTGCCGGACAGGGGGGGAGAGATACGCAGTATTTT.

The CDR3 coding sequence is TGCGCCAGCAGCTTGGGAGAGTTCAGAAACAATGAGCAGTTCTTC. It yields the protein CASSLGEFRNNEQFF. The J gene is TRBJ2-1, the V gene TRBV5-1; D gene unclear. Trimming shortened V by 0 bases and J by 5 bases, and 12 bases separated the two germline ends. Germline CDR1 and CDR2: SGHRS and YFSETQ. The CDR3 totals 15 residues. Full variable domain (rest looked up from reference TRBV5-1 and TRBJ2-1): KAGVTQTPRYLIKTRGQQVTLSCSPISGHRSVSWYQQTPGQGLQFLFEYFSETQRNKGNFPGRFSGRQFSNSRSEMNVSTLELGDSALYLCASSLGEFRNNEQFFGPGTRLTVL.

The chain recombines TRBV10-2 with TRBJ2-2; D ambiguous. Looked up from germline, CDR1 is WSHSY and CDR2 is SAAADI. Trimming took 0 bases from V and 7 from J, leaving 3 bases between them. This CDR3 region has 12 residues. CDR3 nucleotides: TGCGCCAGCAGTGAGTCGGGCGGGGAGCTGTTTTTT. Its translation is CASSESGGELFF.

V is TRBV6-5 and J is TRBJ2-3; TRBD1 agrees at 10 bases. Germline CDR1 and CDR2: MNHEY and SVGAGI. V was clipped by 6 bases and J by 3 bases; unmatched bases: 6. This CDR3 region has 15 residues. The CDR3 spells CASSPDRGYTDTQYF. As DNA, the CDR3 is TGTGCCAGCAGCCCGGACAGGGGGTATACAGATACGCAGTATTTT.

This CDR3 is CASSLPGTSGGRDEQFF. Written as DNA, the CDR3 is TGTGCCAGCAGTCTTCCTGGGACTAGCGGGGGCCGGGATGAGCAGTTCTTC. The gene calls are TRBV2 and TRBJ2-1, with 14 bases lining up with TRBD2. Per germline, CDR1 SNHLY and CDR2 FYNNEI. The CDR3 totals 17 residues. Trimming removed 5 bases from V and 8 bases from J; junction bases left unmatched: 11.

The chain joins TRBV18 to TRBJ2-1, with no clear D. V lost 3 bases and J 5 bases, leaving 5 bases between the germline ends. Germline loops: CDR1 KGHSH, CDR2 LQKENI. The CDR3 runs 12 residues. The CDR3 sequence is CASSPINNEQFF. CDR3 DNA sequence: TGTGCCAGCTCACCCATAAACAATGAGCAGTTCTTC. Full variable domain (missing parts from reference TRBV18 and TRBJ2-1): NAGVMQNPRHLVRRRGQEARLRCSPMKGHSHVYWYRQLPEEGLKFMVYLQKENIIDESGMPKERFSAEFPKEGPSILRIQQVVRGDSAAYFCASSPINNEQFFGPGTRLTVL.

The gene calls are TRBV19 and TRBJ1-4; the match to TRBD1 covers 8 bases. This CDR3 comprises 14 residues. Losses at the gene ends were 6 bases for V and 7 bases for J; bases not matched to a gene: 7. Germline V CDR1 and CDR2: LNHDA, SQIVND (reference sequence). The CDR3 bases are TGTGCCAGTAGAGAAACAGGGGGAGGTGAAAAACTGTTTTTT. Translating it yields CASRETGGGEKLFF.

The sample holds one count of this clone. This chain links TRBV7-3 with TRBJ2-1; D is perhaps TRBD2 (5 bases). Trimming took off 5 bases at V and 5 bases at J, with 19 bases between the two ends. The CDR3 covers 16 residues. CDR1 is SGHTA, CDR2 FQGTGA, per germline. The CDR3 sequence: CASSPPGSGLDNEQFF. CDR3 coding DNA: TGTGCCAGCAGCCCTCCCGGCAGCGGCCTAGACAATGAGCAGTTCTTC.

V and J are TRBV25-1 and TRBJ2-4; TRBD1 aligns across 9 bases. This CDR3 is built from 16 residues. V was clipped by 2 bases and J by 9 bases; unmatched bases: 11. Germline V lookup: CDR1 MGHDK, CDR2 SYGVNS. The CDR3 DNA reads as TGTGCCAGCAGTGAAGGAGGGGGACAGGGATTTAGCATTCAGTACTTC. This codes for CASSEGGGQGFSIQYF.

The chain links TRBV4-1 to TRBJ2-1; 14 bases are shared with TRBD2. The germline gives CDR1 MGHRA, CDR2 YSYEKL. The CDR3 is 19 amino acids. Trimming at V came to 4 bases and at J to 0 bases, leaving 8 bases not matched to a gene. CDR3 sequence reads: CASSPGLAGERSSYNEQFF. The CDR3 DNA sequence: TGCGCCAGCAGCCCGGGACTAGCGGGGGAACGGAGCTCCTACAATGAGCAGTTCTTC.

This clone has a single count. V gene TRBV5-5 combines with J gene TRBJ1-3; D is ambiguous. There are 15 residues in the CDR3. The V end lost 0 bases, the J end lost 0 bases, and 7 bases lay between the germline ends. Per the germline V gene, CDR1 is SGHKS and CDR2 is YYEKEE (reference sequence). The CDR3 sequence: CASSLGHLSGNTIYF. The CDR3 nucleotides are TGTGCCAGCAGCTTGGGCCATCTCTCTGGAAACACCATATATTTT.

J is TRBJ2-4 and V is TRBV28; TRBD2 aligns across 7 bases. V dropped 7 bases and J dropped 3; count of bases not matched to a gene: 12. In germline, CDR1 is MDHEN, CDR2 SYDVKM. The CDR3 length is 16 residues. CDR3 loop: CASTSFRREGKNIQYF. The CDR3 DNA reads TGTGCCAGCACGTCATTTAGGAGGGAGGGCAAAAACATTCAGTACTTC.

This rearrangement joins TRBV28 to TRBJ1-5, with TRBD1 matching over 7 bases. Germline loops: CDR1 MDHEN, CDR2 SYDVKM. CDR3 length: 15 amino acids. V gave up 6 bases and J gave up 4 bases; unmatched junction bases: 9. The CDR3 coding sequence is TGTGCCAGCAGGGGTTCGGGACAGCCTAATCAGCCCCAGCATTTT. Its protein product is CASRGSGQPNQPQHF.

V usage is TRBV10-3 and J usage is TRBJ1-5; possibly TRBD1 for D (6 bases). In germline, CDR1 is ENHRY, CDR2 SYGVKD. V was clipped by 2 bases and J by 2 bases, with 19 bases between them. CDR3 length: 18 residues. The CDR3 sequence: CAISELLTGGGGNQPQHF. The CDR3 coding sequence is TGTGCCATCAGTGAGCTCCTTACCGGAGGGGGTGGCAATCAGCCCCAGCATTTT.

The chain uses TRBV20-1 and TRBJ1-3, with D unresolved. The V end lost 2 bases, the J end lost 4 bases, and 3 bases lay between the germline ends. Germline V lookup: CDR1 DFQATT, CDR2 SNEGSKA (reference sequence). The CDR3 has 11 amino acids. The CDR3 sequence: CSARWGNTIYF. The CDR3 nucleotides read TGCAGTGCTAGATGGGGAAACACCATATATTTT.

This sequence joins TRBV7-8 and TRBJ1-3, with D possibly being TRBD1 (6 bases). V was pared by 1 base and J by 0 bases, with 10 bases between. From germline, CDR1 is SGHVS and CDR2 FQNEAQ. CDR3 length: 16 residues. The CDR3 nucleotides are TGTGCCAGCAGCTTAGGTACAGGGTTCTCTGGAAACACCATATATTTT. This translates into CASSLGTGFSGNTIYF.

CDR3 amino acids: CASSVSNSGTKNIQYF. CDR3 bases: TGTGCCAGCAGCGTATCTAACTCAGGCACCAAAAACATTCAGTACTTC. The chain is built from TRBV9 and TRBJ2-4, with D hard to call. The V end was cut by 1 base, the J end by 2 bases, with 13 bases between. The CDR3 length is 16 residues. Germline CDR1 is SGDLS and CDR2 is YYNGEE.

The chain joins TRBV30 to TRBJ2-2; tentatively, D is TRBD1 (6 bases). V gave up 2 bases and J gave up 4 bases, with 14 bases separating them. This CDR3 has 15 amino acids. CDR1 is GTSNPN, CDR2 SVGIG, per germline (reference sequence). For the CDR3, the DNA is TGTGCCTGGAGTAGGGCAGGGGTAGGCACCGGGGAGCTGTTTTTT. Translation gives CAWSRAGVGTGELFF. The full variable domain, with the rest looked up from reference TRBV30 and TRBJ2-2, is SQTIHQWPATLVQPVGSPLSLECTVEGTSNPNLYWYRQAAGRGLQLLFYSVGIGQISSEVPQNLSASRPQDRQFILSSKKLLLSDSGFYLCAWSRAGVGTGELFFGEGSRLTVL.

This sequence joins TRBV27 and TRBJ1-6, with 8 positions matching TRBD1. The CDR3 has 15 amino acids. Germline assignment: CDR1 MNHEY and CDR2 SMNVEV (reference sequence). The V and J ends lost 4 bases and 7 bases, in that order; junction bases with no gene match: 6. The DNA for the CDR3 is TGTGCCAGCAGTTCCGGGACAGGACAAAATTCACCCCTCCACTTT. This codes for CASSSGTGQNSPLHF.

V usage is TRBV7-2 and J usage is TRBJ1-1; D gene ambiguous. V was clipped by 7 bases and J by 1 base, with 10 bases between them. CDR1 is SGHTA and CDR2 is FQGNSA in the germline V gene. CDR3 length: 13 residues. Here the CDR3 DNA reads TGTGCCAGCACCGGGATGGCGAACACTGAAGCTTTCTTT. As protein: CASTGMANTEAFF.